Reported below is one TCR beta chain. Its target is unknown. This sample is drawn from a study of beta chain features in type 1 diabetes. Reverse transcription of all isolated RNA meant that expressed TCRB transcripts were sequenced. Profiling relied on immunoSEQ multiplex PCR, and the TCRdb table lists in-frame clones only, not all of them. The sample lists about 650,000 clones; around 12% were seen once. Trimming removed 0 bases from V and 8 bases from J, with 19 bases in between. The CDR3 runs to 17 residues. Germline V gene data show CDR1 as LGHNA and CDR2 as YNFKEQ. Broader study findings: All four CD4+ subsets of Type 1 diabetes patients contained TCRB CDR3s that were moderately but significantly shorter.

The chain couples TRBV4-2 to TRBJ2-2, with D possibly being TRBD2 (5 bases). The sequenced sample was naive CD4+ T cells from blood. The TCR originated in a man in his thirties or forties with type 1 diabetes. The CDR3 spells CASSQEGLGSWEGELFF. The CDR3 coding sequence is TGTGCCAGCAGCCAAGAAGGTCTCGGGTCATGGGAGGGGGAGCTGTTTTTT.